This T cell receptor (beta chain) emerged from a study of T-cell reconstitution after alpha-beta-depleted transplantation in children (dated by TCRdb to 2016 to 2017). About the study as a whole: The study quantitatively tracked T-cell immune reconstitution after TCRalphabeta/CD19-depleted allogeneic hematopoietic cell transplantation in children using TCR repertoire profiling.

Concerning this clonotype itself: Its antigen is still unknown. It has no much larger one-base neighbor in the sample; base qualities were not kept.

CDR1 DFQATT and CDR2 SNEGSKA were looked up in the germline V gene (reference sequence). The germline ends are 13 bases apart after V is trimmed by 6 bases and J by 0 bases. The CDR3 covers 14 residues, taking in both the cysteine and the phenylalanine. The only DNA kept is the CDR3, 42 bases in frame from the first base. What the treatment or condition label conveys for this sample: allogeneic hematopoietic cell transplantation with graft depleted of TCRalphabeta T cells and CD19 B cells. Transplant recipients were children who received TCRalphabeta/CD19-depleted allogeneic hematopoietic cell grafts. Broader findings and caveats from the paper: Over the following months the frequencies of hyperexpanded clones went down, and after one year T-cell counts and TCRbeta diversity were mostly credited to newly produced T cells. In some patients, the high TCRbeta diversity seen at day 60 was put down to recipient T cells and intrathymic progenitors that had survived conditioning. The apparently early recovery of alphabetaT-cell counts about two months after transplant reportedly depended on only several hundred rapidly expanded clones that came from non-depleted graft cells.

Library construction relied on PCR. The run used an Illumina HiSeq 2500. TCR libraries were prepared with molecular barcoding, using unique molecular identifiers to normalize TCRbeta repertoire quantification. The public reads were quality trimmed at Q25 with fastp and then assembled into clones with MiXCR by TCRdb, keeping productive beta chains. Each entry merges the rows of one CDR3 protein and shows their most common DNA and genes. The sample table shows some 120,000 distinct CDR3 sequences, and roughly 23% are seen once. Under 12% of the sample is in the top ten clones. This TCR came from a male patient aged 2 to 10 who had a stem cell transplant for chronic granulomatous disease, so the T cells may come from the graft donor. This chain is built from TRBV20-1 and TRBJ2-3; the D gene is possibly TRBD2, with 5 bases matching. Sample: PBMCs, mostly from graft donor cells, taken 180 days after TCRalphabeta/CD19-depleted stem cell transplant. The base sequence is TGCAGTGCCGCCCGGAGGCGGAGCACAGATACGCAGTATTTT. It specifies CSAARRRSTDTQYF.